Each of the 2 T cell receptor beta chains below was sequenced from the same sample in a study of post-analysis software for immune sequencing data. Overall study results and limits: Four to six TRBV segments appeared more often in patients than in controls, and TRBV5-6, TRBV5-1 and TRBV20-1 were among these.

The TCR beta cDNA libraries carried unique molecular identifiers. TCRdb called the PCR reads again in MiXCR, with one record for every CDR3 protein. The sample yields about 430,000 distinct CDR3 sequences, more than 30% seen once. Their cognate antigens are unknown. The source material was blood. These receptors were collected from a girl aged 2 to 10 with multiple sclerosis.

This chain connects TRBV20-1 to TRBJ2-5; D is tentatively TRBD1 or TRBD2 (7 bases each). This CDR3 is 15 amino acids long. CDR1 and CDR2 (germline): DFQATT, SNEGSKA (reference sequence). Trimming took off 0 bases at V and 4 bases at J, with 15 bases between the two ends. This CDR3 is CSARDSQGEGETQYF. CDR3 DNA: TGCAGTGCTAGAGATTCCCAGGGGGAGGGAGAGACCCAGTACTTC.

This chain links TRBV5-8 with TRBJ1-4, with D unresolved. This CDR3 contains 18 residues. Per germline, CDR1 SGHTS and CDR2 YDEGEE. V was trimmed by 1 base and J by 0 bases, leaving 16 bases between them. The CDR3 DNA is TGTGCCAGCAGCTTGTTGATCTTCGGGGAGCCAACTAATGAAAAACTGTTTTTT. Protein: CASSLLIFGEPTNEKLFF.